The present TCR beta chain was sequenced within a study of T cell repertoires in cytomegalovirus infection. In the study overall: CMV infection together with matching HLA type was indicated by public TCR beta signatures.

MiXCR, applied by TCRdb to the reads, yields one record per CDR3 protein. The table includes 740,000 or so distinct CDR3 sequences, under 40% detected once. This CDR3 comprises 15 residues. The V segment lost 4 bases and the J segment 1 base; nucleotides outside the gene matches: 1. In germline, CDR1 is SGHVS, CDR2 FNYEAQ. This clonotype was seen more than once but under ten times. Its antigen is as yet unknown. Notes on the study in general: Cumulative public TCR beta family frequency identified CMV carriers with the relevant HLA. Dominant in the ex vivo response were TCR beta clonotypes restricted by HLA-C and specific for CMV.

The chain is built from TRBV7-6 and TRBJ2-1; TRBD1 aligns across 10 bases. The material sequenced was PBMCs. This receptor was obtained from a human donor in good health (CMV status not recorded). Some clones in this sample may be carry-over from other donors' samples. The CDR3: CASSSGQGSYNEQFF. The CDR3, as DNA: TGTGCCAGCAGCTCGGGACAGGGGTCCTACAATGAGCAGTTCTTC.